The next 18 T cell receptor beta chains were all read from a single sample in a study of shared clonotypes between healthy human individuals. The data were produced by immunoSEQ multiplex PCR, yet TCRdb's version contains in-frame clones alone and is incomplete. In the table there are about 510,000 clones, about 79% of which are singletons. Sequenced material: PBMCs. The receptors were gathered from a woman aged 35 to 49 in good health. Some clones in this sample may be carry-over from other donors' samples.

The J gene is TRBJ2-2, the V gene TRBV27; the D gene is possibly TRBD2 (6 bases). Germline V lookup: CDR1 MNHEY, CDR2 SMNVEV (reference sequence). V lost 5 bases and J lost 0, with 13 bases in between. The CDR3 contains 16 residues. The DNA of the CDR3 is TGTGCCAGCAGTCGAGGCGCGGGACCGAACACCGGGGAGCTGTTTTTT. Protein: CASSRGAGPNTGELFF.

J is TRBJ2-5 and V is TRBV7-2; unclear D gene. The length of the CDR3 is 13 residues. V shed 4 bases and J shed 4 bases, with 10 bases lying between them. CDR1 is SGHTA, CDR2 FQGNSA, per germline. This CDR3 reads CASSWKWGETQYF. The CDR3 coding sequence is TGTGCCAGCAGCTGGAAATGGGGAGAGACCCAGTACTTC.

The chain has TRBV10-1 and TRBJ2-1; unclear D gene. CDR3 size: 14 residues. V was pared by 2 bases and J by 3 bases, with 8 bases between. Germline V gene data show CDR1 as WNHNN and CDR2 as SYGVQD (reference sequence). The CDR3 reads CASSEADNYNEQFF. DNA of the CDR3: TGCGCCAGCAGTGAGGCGGATAACTACAATGAGCAGTTCTTC.

This clone showed up just a few times. The CDR3 spells CASSQEGTSGSRDTQYF. The CDR3 nucleotides are TGCGCCAGCAGCCAAGAAGGGACTAGCGGGAGCAGGGATACGCAGTATTTT. The rearrangement links TRBV4-1 to TRBJ2-3; TRBD2 matches at 14 bases. Germline CDR1 and CDR2: MGHRA and YSYEKL. Trimming cost V 0 bases and J 6 bases; bases outside gene matches: 5. This CDR3 comprises 17 residues.

The CDR3 reads CASSSDRQYEQYF. The CDR3, as DNA: TGTGCCAGCAGCTCTGACAGACAATACGAGCAGTACTTC. This chain uses TRBV11-1 with TRBJ2-7, with TRBD1 as a possible D gene (5 bases). Germline-derived CDR1 and CDR2 are SGHAT and FQDESV (reference sequence). V lost 4 bases and J 4 bases, leaving 11 bases between the germline ends. This CDR3 spans 13 amino acids.

The chain uses TRBV6-6 and TRBJ2-3; D gene ambiguous. V lost 7 bases, J lost 2 bases, and 13 bases lay in between. There are 14 residues in the CDR3. The germline V gene has CDR1 MNHNY and CDR2 SVGAGI (reference sequence). The DNA of the CDR3 is TGTGCCAGCACCTCGATTTTTCCCACAGATACGCAGTATTTT. Amino acids: CASTSIFPTDTQYF.

This clone has only a few counts. This chain joins TRBV27 and TRBJ1-2; D call uncertain. With 6 bases removed from V and 4 bases from J, the gap between germline ends came to 12 bases. CDR3 length: 13 amino acids. Germline values: CDR1 MNHEY, CDR2 SMNVEV (reference sequence). The CDR3 DNA follows: TGTGCCAGCAGCCCCCGAGAGAGCTATGGCTACACCTTC. This sequence encodes CASSPRESYGYTF.

The genes are TRBV7-9 and TRBJ2-1; 8 bases fit TRBD2. With 5 bases clipped from V and 5 bases from J, the junction kept 11 bases outside the gene matches. Per the germline V gene, CDR1 is SEHNR and CDR2 is FQNEAQ (reference sequence). The CDR3 length is 16 residues. The CDR3 region has the DNA TGTGCCAGCAGCCCAGGGATTAGAGCGGGGGACAATGAGCAGTTCTTC. Amino acid sequence: CASSPGIRAGDNEQFF.

This clone came up once. The V and J genes are TRBV7-2 and TRBJ1-1, with no clear D. Trimming took 5 bases from V and 7 from J, leaving 11 bases between them. This CDR3 comprises 12 residues. Germline CDR1 reads SGHTA; CDR2 reads FQGNSA. The CDR3 region is CASSPVPGEAFF. Written as DNA, the CDR3 is TGTGCCAGCAGCCCCGTGCCCGGTGAAGCTTTCTTT.

With respect to this clone: The sample carries other DNA sequences with the same CDR3. J is TRBJ1-5 and V is TRBV5-6; tentative D call: TRBD1 (6 bases). From germline, CDR1 is SGHDT and CDR2 YYEEEE. Trimming cost V 0 bases and J 0 bases, with 7 bases left between them. The CDR3 has 15 residues. The CDR3 nucleotides read TGTGCCAGCAGCTTGGGGGGGCTTAGCAATCAGCCCCAGCATTTT. This sequence encodes CASSLGGLSNQPQHF.

The V gene is TRBV5-1, the J gene TRBJ2-7; the D is unclear. The length of the CDR3 is 16 residues. The germline V and J ends were trimmed by 2 bases and 0 bases, with 15 bases remaining between them. CDR1 is SGHRS and CDR2 is YFSETQ in the germline V gene. The CDR3 loop is CASSFSSLQNSYEQYF. CDR3 DNA: TGCGCCAGCAGCTTCAGCTCCCTACAGAACTCCTACGAGCAGTACTTC.

CDR3 in amino acids: CASSSITSGRAEQYF. The CDR3 nucleotides are TGTGCCAGCAGTTCGATTACTAGCGGGAGGGCCGAGCAGTACTTC. V and J are TRBV6-5 and TRBJ2-7; the match to TRBD2 covers 13 bases. CDR1 MNHEY and CDR2 SVGAGI come from the germline V gene. The CDR3 has 15 residues. Losses at the gene ends were 4 bases for V and 6 bases for J; bases not matched to a gene: 6.

This chain joins TRBV11-2 and TRBJ1-2; D perhaps matches TRBD1 (6 bases). This CDR3 region has 13 residues. The germline V and J ends were trimmed by 5 bases and 8 bases, with 15 bases remaining between them. Germline CDR1 reads SGHAT; CDR2 reads FQNNGV. Written as DNA, the CDR3 is TGTGCCAGCAGCATAAACAGGGTCGAAGGCTACACCTTC. It translates to CASSINRVEGYTF.

The rearrangement links TRBV19 to TRBJ1-1; TRBD1 matches 7 bases. With V trimmed by 8 bases and J by 0 bases, 15 bases remained unmatched. Germline-derived CDR1 and CDR2 are LNHDA and SQIVND (reference sequence). This CDR3 spans 17 amino acids. The CDR3, as DNA: TGTGCCAGTTCCACGGGAAGGGGGCCTTACTTGAACACTGAAGCTTTCTTT. It yields the protein CASSTGRGPYLNTEAFF.

This clone has just a few counts. The chain recombines TRBV5-4 with TRBJ2-3; D is perhaps TRBD1 (6 bases). With 4 bases removed from V and 5 bases from J, the gap between germline ends came to 11 bases. This CDR3 comprises 13 residues. Per the germline V gene, CDR1 is SGHNT and CDR2 is YYREEE (reference sequence). The CDR3 loop is CASSIGTRDTQYF. The CDR3 bases are TGTGCCAGCAGCATCGGGACAAGAGATACGCAGTATTTT.

This clone was seen a single time. The gene calls are TRBV28 and TRBJ2-5; 10 bases map to TRBD1. Germline CDR1 MDHEN, CDR2 SYDVKM. J gave up 4 bases and V 6 bases, and 5 bases lay outside the gene matches. The CDR3 covers 14 residues. This CDR3 is CASRPGTGAETQYF. CDR3 bases: TGTGCCAGCAGGCCCGGGACAGGGGCAGAGACCCAGTACTTC.

The chain uses TRBV6-1 and TRBJ1-2; D unresolved. Trimming pared 8 bases from V and 1 base from J, leaving 17 bases between. Germline V CDR1 and CDR2: MNHNS, SASEGT. The length of the CDR3 is 15 residues. The CDR3 nucleotides read TGTGCCAGCTCCCCGGGAGACATAGATAACTATGGCTACACCTTC. It encodes CASSPGDIDNYGYTF.

V usage is TRBV4-3 and J usage is TRBJ1-2, with no clear D. The V end lost 2 bases, the J end lost 0 bases, and 19 bases lay between the germline ends. Germline CDR1 and CDR2: LGHNA and YSLEER. The CDR3 totals 18 residues. CDR3 region: CASSQSRQTNLANYGYTF. CDR3 DNA sequence: TGCGCCAGCAGCCAATCCCGGCAAACTAACCTAGCTAACTATGGCTACACCTTC.